This TCR beta chain was captured in a study of T cells after yellow fever vaccination. This clonotype occurred a few times. Germline CDR1 is KGHDR and CDR2 is SFDVKD. CDR3 length: 14 residues. Deletions cut 3 bases from V and 4 bases from J, with 6 bases between. TCRdb reanalysed the 5' RACE reads using MiXCR and keeps one entry per CDR3 protein. This table has about 52,000 distinct CDR3 sequences, about 6.6% appearing once. Study conclusions and caveats: In post-booster samples, most primary-vaccination clones reappeared (just under 97% CD4, roughly 90% CD8). CD4 and CD8 compartments shared a small share of clonotypes, likely from convergent recombination.

The source material was CD8+ T cells not binding an NS4B(214-222) dextramer, sorted from PBMCs, sampled around 45 days after the first yellow fever vaccination. This receptor was identified in a man aged 18-30 years who received the YFV17D yellow fever vaccine. The rearrangement links TRBV24-1 to TRBJ1-6, with unresolved D. The DNA of the CDR3 is TGTGCCACCAGTGATCGGGAATATAATTCACCCCTCCACTTT. It yields the protein CATSDREYNSPLHF.